The 3 T cell receptor beta chains given below trace back to one sample, sequenced in a study of blood T cell repertoires in COVID-19. Some clones are missing from TCRdb's copy, which holds only in-frame ones; the method was immunoSEQ multiplex PCR. Among 35,000 to 55,000 clones listed, around 89% were seen once. Sequencing input: peripheral blood. These receptors were taken from a human donor in a cohort sampled during active COVID-19.

The DNA of the CDR3 is TGCAGCGTTGTGGGCAGGGGGTCAGATACGCAGTATTTT. Translated, it gives CSVVGRGSDTQYF. V gene TRBV29-1 combines with J gene TRBJ2-3, with 7 bases aligning to TRBD1. The V gene's germline CDR1 is SQVTM and CDR2 ANQGSEA. V dropped 4 bases and J dropped 4; count of bases not matched to a gene: 5. The CDR3 length is 13 residues.

The rearrangement links TRBV5-1 to TRBJ1-1; TRBD1 aligns across 8 bases. The CDR3 length is 17 residues. V dropped 4 bases and J dropped 0; count of bases not matched to a gene: 11. The V gene's germline CDR1 is SGHRS and CDR2 YFSETQ. The CDR3: CASSILQGGIMNTEAFF. DNA of the CDR3: TGCGCCAGCAGCATATTACAGGGGGGAATAATGAACACTGAAGCTTTCTTT. Drawing the rest from reference TRBV5-1 and TRBJ1-1, the complete variable domain is KAGVTQTPRYLIKTRGQQVTLSCSPISGHRSVSWYQQTPGQGLQFLFEYFSETQRNKGNFPGRFSGRQFSNSRSEMNVSTLELGDSALYLCASSILQGGIMNTEAFFGQGTRLTVV.

The chain has TRBV19 and TRBJ1-1; D is perhaps TRBD1 (6 bases). Germline lookup yields CDR1 LNHDA and CDR2 SQIVND (reference sequence). Trimming cost V 5 bases and J 3 bases, with 10 bases left between them. The CDR3 loop spans 13 amino acids. The CDR3 DNA reads TGTGCCAGTAGTGAGGGGGTGCACACTGAAGCTTTCTTT. Translated: CASSEGVHTEAFF.